This T cell receptor (beta chain) was identified in a study of T cells in Graves' hyperthyroidism and ophthalmopathy. This clonotype was counted ten times or more. Amplified regions were TCR beta CDR3 sequences from RNA transcripts. The HTBI primer set was used in a first-round RT-PCR of the TCR CDR3. TCRdb reprocessed the multiplex PCR reads via MiXCR and lists one record per CDR3 protein. This table has some 720,000 distinct CDR3 sequences, about 17% appearing once. The germline CDR1 and CDR2 sequences are LGHDT and YNNKEL (reference sequence). V gave up 4 bases and J gave up 3 bases; unmatched junction bases: 16. The CDR3 is 19 residues long.

The sample consisted of blood. This clonotype was sampled from a man between 18 and 35 years old with Graves' hyperthyroidism. The chain links TRBV3-1 to TRBJ2-3, with TRBD2 identical over 10 bases. CDR3 protein: CASSLETSGSVPLTDTQYF. The CDR3 coding sequence is TGTGCCAGCAGCCTGGAGACTAGCGGGTCGGTTCCGTTGACAGATACGCAGTATTTT.